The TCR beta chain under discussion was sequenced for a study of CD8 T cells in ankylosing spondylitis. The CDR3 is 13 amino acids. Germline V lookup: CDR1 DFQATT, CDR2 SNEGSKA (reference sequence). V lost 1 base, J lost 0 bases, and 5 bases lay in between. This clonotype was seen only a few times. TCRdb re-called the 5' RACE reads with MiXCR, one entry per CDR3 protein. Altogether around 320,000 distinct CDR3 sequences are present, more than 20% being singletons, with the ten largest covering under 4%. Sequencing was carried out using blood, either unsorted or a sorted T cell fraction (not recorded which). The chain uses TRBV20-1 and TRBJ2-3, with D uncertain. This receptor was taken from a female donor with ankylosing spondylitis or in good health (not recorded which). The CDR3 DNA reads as TGCAGTGCTAGAGTCCGAAGCACAGATACGCAGTATTTT. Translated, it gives CSARVRSTDTQYF.